The rows below give T cell receptor beta chains drawn from one sample of a study of T cells after yellow fever vaccination. TCRdb reanalysed the 5' RACE reads using MiXCR and keeps one entry per CDR3 protein. The data contain almost 600,000 distinct CDR3 sequences, approximately 13% of them singletons. Sequenced material: PBMCs, taken on the day of the yellow fever booster vaccination. The receptors originated from a young man who received the YFV17D yellow fever vaccine. CDR3s include the opening cysteine and the closing phenylalanine or tryptophan.

>TRBV29-1
CSVGPLGIQETQYF
>TRBV27
CASSWRQGDEQYF
>TRBV7-6
CASSLRDLSAEQFF
>TRBV20-1
CSASSGRQEQFF
>TRBV3-1
CASSQRGSSYEQYF
>TRBV7-2
CASSADVGPQHF
>TRBV6-2/TRBV6-3
CASSYLEGQGGNQPQHF
>TRBV7-2
CASSSRQGYDIQYF
>TRBV2
CASTELLRGLNSGNTIYF
>TRBV12-3/TRBV12-4
CASSLREGPYEQYF
>TRBV20-1
CSAQTSGSFEQFF
>TRBV11-2
CASSYRGRLTDTQYF
>TRBV30
CAWSTVSTHTGGGNQPQHF
>TRBV5-4
CASSLDSHEQFF
>TRBV6-5
CASSFSSGHLGNEQFF
>TRBV18
CASSPRTGESYTF
>TRBV5-5
CASSLVQLAGDEQFF
>TRBV19
CASSPDGSSYEQYF
>TRBV18
CASSPALYNEQFF
>TRBV7-6
CASSPVGSYEQYF
>TRBV20-1
CSTVGGGYTF
>TRBV7-6
CASSFSGTRGNEQFF
>TRBV20-1
CSARDSGSGRGQDTQYF
>TRBV5-1
CASSLSGSYGYTF
>TRBV5-4
CASKGTGGNEQYF
>TRBV9
CASSPLGSGAGEQFF
>TRBV7-6
CASSLRSPQASGRRNNEQFF
>TRBV20-1
CSARLTTIGYF
>TRBV6-5
CASSYDSGPSYEQYF
>TRBV12-3/TRBV12-4
CASSLIEGNTEAFF
>TRBV10-3
CAISGPPEQGSANTGELFF
>TRBV27
CASNLGTSPQNEQFF
>TRBV5-1
CASVKGAQNTEAFF
>TRBV5-1
CASSFQGAELFF
>TRBV5-6
CASSLISFMNTEAFF
>TRBV9
CASSVGGRSTDTQYF
>TRBV19
CASTRRDRATDTQYF
>TRBV29-1
CSDMGQASNPYEQFF
>TRBV5-1
CASASGPETQYF
>TRBV25-1
CASSGAGAYGYTF
>TRBV5-1
CASSYGMGLAGVETQYF
>TRBV12-3/TRBV12-4
CASSFRGEIGTVQETQYF
>TRBV7-7
CASSLPEGGTQYF
>TRBV20-1
CSARDPQGKEQFF
>TRBV5-1
CASTFLGATNEKLFF
>TRBV7-2
CASSLRPSGSGINEQFF
>TRBV4-3
CASSQERASTDTQYF
>TRBV20-1
CSAPKTPSVGYEQYF
>TRBV6-2/TRBV6-3
CASRSYETTNVYEQYF
>TRBV12-3/TRBV12-4
CASTRGNEQFF
>TRBV4-3
CASRRAGTSKNIQYF
>TRBV18
CASSKEAGTNTGELFF
>TRBV28
CASTTLTSGVAKNIQYF
>TRBV2
CASRTSGSFVF
>TRBV20-1
CSARGPGQGNHEQYF
>TRBV21-1
CASSRRPYEQYF
>TRBV28
CASSSFTGLANTGELFF
>TRBV20-1
CSARDQSRVRHNEQFF